The rows below give T cell receptor beta chains drawn from one sample of a study of post-analysis software for immune sequencing data. From the PCR reads, TCRdb called clonotypes with MiXCR, one entry per CDR3 protein. This table holds fewer than 550,000 distinct CDR3 sequences, roughly 34% found once. Sequenced sample: blood. These receptors originate from a girl aged 2-17 years with multiple sclerosis. Each CDR3 is given without its conserved first and last residue. Some rows mark clone size as missing; the rest say once, few, many or name a class of expanded clone.

TRBJ2-7 TRBV29-1 - SVITGTGISSYEQY
TRBJ2-7 TRBV20-1 few SAREGFRYEQY
TRBJ2-1 TRBV6-7 - ASSYVGIIFKSSYNEQF
TRBJ1-2 TRBV25-1 many ASTMTGEGGYT
TRBJ2-5 TRBV2 - ASSPGVLQETQY
- TRBV9 few ASTPRAAGGYEQY
TRBJ2-6 TRBV5-5 few ASSFVGVTGANVLT
TRBJ2-7 TRBV7-9 - ASSFINRRQSYEQY
- TRBV20-1 - SAVYRSYNEQY
TRBJ2-7 TRBV6-5 - ASSTGLTGLEQY
TRBJ2-1 TRBV7-9 - ASSSSNLNEQF
TRBJ2-5 TRBV25-1 - ASRGYRAEETQY
TRBJ2-6 TRBV12-3/TRBV12-4 - ASSFIVTSSSGANVLT
TRBJ1-2 TRBV6-5 few ATISGLNYGYT
TRBJ2-7 TRBV20-1 - SAPDGGSYEQY
TRBJ2-1 TRBV24-1 few ATSDFKGHEQF